This is a list of T cell receptor beta chains from one sample in a study of T cell responses to AZD1222 COVID-19 vaccine. The protocol was immunoSEQ multiplex PCR, while the TCRdb copy is restricted to in-frame clones and leaves out a portion. Among about 110,000 clones listed, roughly 87% were seen once. This sample comprised peripheral blood, obtained 28 days after the second AZD1222 dose. Every receptor here comes from an adult who received the AZD1222 COVID-19 vaccine. CDR3s include the opening cysteine and the closing phenylalanine or tryptophan. The D gene is left open where the match is weak. Clone size is not always given. Where it is, it says once, few, many or a class for expanded clones.

d_gene,j_gene,abundance,v_gene,CDR3aa,CDR3nt
TRBD1,TRBJ1-1,NA,TRBV5-6,CASSSTGGVATEAFF,TGTGCCAGCAGCTCCACAGGGGGCGTCGCCACTGAAGCTTTCTTT
TRBD2,TRBJ2-1,NA,TRBV4-3,CASSPVAGGTYNEQFF,TGCGCCAGCAGCCCTGTAGCGGGGGGAACCTACAATGAGCAGTTCTTC
NA,TRBJ2-7,once,TRBV7-8,CASSLARFPGKAYEQYF,TGTGCCAGCAGCTTAGCACGATTCCCAGGGAAGGCCTACGAGCAGTACTTC
TRBD2,TRBJ2-3,NA,TRBV29-1,CSVEDGTRDTQYF,TGCAGCGTTGAAGACGGGACTAGAGATACGCAGTATTTT
NA,TRBJ2-3,NA,TRBV4-3,CASSQERGVHTQYF,TGCGCCAGCAGCCAAGAAAGGGGAGTCCATACGCAGTATTTT
TRBD1,TRBJ2-6,NA,TRBV9,CASSGTGVGANVLTF,TGTGCCAGCAGCGGGACAGGGGTCGGGGCCAACGTCCTGACTTTC
NA,TRBJ2-2,NA,TRBV5-4,CASSLGSFTGELFF,TGTGCCAGCAGCTTGGGGAGTTTCACCGGGGAGCTGTTTTTT
NA,TRBJ2-3,NA,TRBV24-1,CATSDPSVLGGDTQYF,TGTGCCACCAGTGATCCCTCCGTACTAGGGGGAGATACGCAGTATTTT
NA,TRBJ1-3,NA,TRBV27,CASSLDPDSGNTIYF,TGTGCCAGCAGTTTGGACCCCGACTCTGGAAACACCATATATTTT
NA,TRBJ2-2,NA,TRBV27,CASSFSGTGELFF,TGTGCCAGCAGTTTCAGCGGCACCGGGGAGCTGTTTTTT
TRBD1,TRBJ1-2,once,TRBV2,CASSRRGQGDYGYTF,TGTGCCAGCAGTCGAAGGGGACAGGGAGACTATGGCTACACCTTC
NA,TRBJ1-2,NA,TRBV5-6,CASSLAGLGGYTF,TGTGCCAGCAGCTTGGCGGGCTTGGGTGGCTACACCTTC
TRBD1,TRBJ1-6,NA,TRBV5-1,CASSADRGHSPLHF,TGCGCCAGCAGCGCGGACAGGGGGCATTCACCCCTCCACTTT
NA,TRBJ1-1,NA,TRBV27,CASSWLGKNTEAFF,TGTGCCAGCAGTTGGTTGGGGAAGAACACTGAAGCTTTCTTT
TRBD1,TRBJ1-2,NA,TRBV27,CASSLSIKGASLYGYTF,TGTGCCAGCAGTTTATCGATTAAGGGGGCCTCACTCTATGGCTACACCTTC
NA,TRBJ2-7,NA,TRBV27,CASRGFFEQYF,TGTGCCAGTCGAGGGTTTTTCGAGCAGTACTTC
TRBD1,TRBJ1-5,once,TRBV7-2,CASSFYGTGGGLNNQPQHF,TGTGCCAGCAGCTTCTACGGGACAGGGGGTGGGTTAAACAATCAGCCCCAGCATTTT
TRBD1,TRBJ1-5,NA,TRBV7-8,CASSGDSQRPQHF,TGTGCCAGCAGCGGGGACAGCCAGAGGCCCCAGCATTTT
NA,TRBJ1-5,NA,TRBV23-1,CASSQSGSGRKSQPQHF,TGCGCCAGCAGTCAATCCGGGTCAGGGAGGAAGAGTCAGCCCCAGCATTTT
TRBD1,TRBJ1-3,NA,TRBV5-1,CASSLQGAAGNTIYF,TGCGCCAGCAGCTTACAGGGGGCTGCGGGAAACACCATATATTTT
TRBD1,TRBJ1-5,NA,TRBV7-8,CASSARTGSNQPQHF,TGTGCCAGCAGCGCCCGGACAGGCAGCAATCAGCCCCAGCATTTT
TRBD1,TRBJ1-1,NA,TRBV7-9,CASSMTGEDTEAFF,TGTGCCAGCAGCATGACAGGGGAGGACACTGAAGCTTTCTTT
NA,TRBJ1-3,NA,TRBV28,CASSGTRRGSNTIYF,TGTGCCAGCAGCGGCACCCGGAGGGGCAGTAACACCATATATTTT
NA,TRBJ1-2,NA,TRBV12-3/TRBV12-4,CASSLQPDGYTF,TGTGCCAGCAGTTTACAGCCGGATGGCTACACCTTC
TRBD1,TRBJ2-1,NA,TRBV5-4,CASSSPGQGYNEQFF,TGTGCCAGCAGCTCTCCGGGACAGGGGTACAATGAGCAGTTCTTC